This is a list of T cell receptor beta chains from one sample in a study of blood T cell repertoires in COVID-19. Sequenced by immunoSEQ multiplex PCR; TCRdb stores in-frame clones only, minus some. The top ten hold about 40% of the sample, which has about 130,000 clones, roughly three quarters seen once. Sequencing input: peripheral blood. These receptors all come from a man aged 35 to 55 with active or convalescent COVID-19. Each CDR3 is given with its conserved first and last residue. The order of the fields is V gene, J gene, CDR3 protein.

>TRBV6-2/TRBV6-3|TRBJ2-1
CASSIPGTPGVDEQFF
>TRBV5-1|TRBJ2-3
CASSLGGLAGHTDTQYF
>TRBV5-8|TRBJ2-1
CASSSRYNEQFF
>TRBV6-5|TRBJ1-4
CASRGQVPNEKLFF
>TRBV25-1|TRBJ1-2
CASSESRQGGGYTF
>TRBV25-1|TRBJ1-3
CASSEYASRGGSGNTIYF
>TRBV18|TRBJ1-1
CASSPSPNTEAFF
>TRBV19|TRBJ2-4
CASTALAGAAKNIQYF
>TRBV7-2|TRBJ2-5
CASSLVRGAETQYF
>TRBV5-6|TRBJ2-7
CASSYGTSVGEQYF
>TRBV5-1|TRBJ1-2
CASSLDRGLDYGYTF
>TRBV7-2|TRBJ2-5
CASSRRAGDEETQYF
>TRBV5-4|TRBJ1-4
CASSLRDRDEKLFF
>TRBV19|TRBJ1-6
CASSRTGENSPLHF
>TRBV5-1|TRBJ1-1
CASGSDGQPGTEAFF
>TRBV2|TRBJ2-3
CASGGGGDTQYF
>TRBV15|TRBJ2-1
CATSRDVTEYNEQFF
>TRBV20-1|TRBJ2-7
CSASLGTSDYEQYF
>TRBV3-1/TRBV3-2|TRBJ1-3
CASSRGPLAIYF
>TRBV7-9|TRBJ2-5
CASSFGGDRETQYF
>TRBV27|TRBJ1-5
CASSLSRRGSQPQHF
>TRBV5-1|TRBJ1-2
CASSFGLLQENYGYTF
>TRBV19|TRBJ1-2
CAGWDRGNYGYTF
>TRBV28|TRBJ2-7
CASSLPQAFSYEQYF
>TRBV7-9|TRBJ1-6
CASSLGQEKSPLHF
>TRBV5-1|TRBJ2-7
CASSLNPGHMYEQYF
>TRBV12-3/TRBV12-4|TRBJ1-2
CASSFLDSYGYTF
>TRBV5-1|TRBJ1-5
CASRRGFNQPQHF
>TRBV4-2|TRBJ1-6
CASSQDTGSGGSPLHF